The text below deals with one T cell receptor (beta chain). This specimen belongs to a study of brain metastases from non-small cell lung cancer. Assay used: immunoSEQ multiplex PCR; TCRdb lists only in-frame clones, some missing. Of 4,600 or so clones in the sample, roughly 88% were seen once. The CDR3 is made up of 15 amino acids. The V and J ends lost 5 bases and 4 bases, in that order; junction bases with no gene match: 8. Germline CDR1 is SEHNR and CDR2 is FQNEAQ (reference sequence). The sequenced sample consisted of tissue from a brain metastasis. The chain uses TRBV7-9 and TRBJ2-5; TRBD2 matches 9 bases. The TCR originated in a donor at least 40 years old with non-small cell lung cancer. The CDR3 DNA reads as TGTGCCAGCAGCCTCATAGCGGGGGAGGGAGAGACCCAGTACTTC. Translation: CASSLIAGEGETQYF.